This T cell receptor (beta chain) is from a study of neurological immune-mediated disorders (dated by TCRdb to between 2018 and 2021). Regarding the research as a whole: Among the roughly 34 multiple sclerosis patients, relapsing-remitting MS accounted for around 30 and secondary progressive MS accounted for 3. Longitudinal samples, technical triplicates and paired sorted CD4+ and CD8+ T-cell subsets, alongside PBMC samples, were included among the approximately 98 TCR-beta libraries. Peripheral blood TCR-beta repertoires from HTLV-I-associated myelopathy (HAM/TSP) patients, multiple sclerosis patients and healthy controls were compared by UMI-based sequencing. Of the approximately 68 subjects in the cohort, about 15 were HAM/TSP patients, some 35 were multiple sclerosis patients, and some 20 were healthy controls. Broader findings and caveats from the paper: No clinical or MRI features were associated with the MS cluster, and the authors said that larger cohorts are needed. In phylogenetic analysis, the repertoires of 18 of 34 MS patients grouped into a cluster of related CDR3 sequences, which suggests a possible signature at the repertoire level. TCR clonal expansion was greatest in HAM/TSP patients and smallest in MS patients, who ranked below even healthy controls. No identical CDR3 amino acid sequences were shared among expanded clones across subjects, suggesting private TCR-beta repertoires in all groups.

cDNA was synthesized by template-switch 5'RACE using a primer carrying a 10-nucleotide random unique molecular identifier by which each TCR transcript was tagged. Every sequencing run covered 15-18 subjects and yielded more than 180 million TCR-beta sequences. Total RNA was extracted with the RNeasy kit. The KAPA Real-time Library Amplification kit was used to amplify TCR-beta VDJ regions with primers targeting the TCR constant region and the 5'RACE anchor. Sample indexes and Illumina adaptors were added in a first PCR, and a second PCR then increased library yield. After Ampure bead purification, the roughly 650 bp TCR product was size-selected on a 2% E-gel SizeSelection system. Before pooling, library quality was assessed on a Bioanalyzer, concentration was determined with Qubit, and library quantification was performed with the Kapa Library Quantification kit. An Illumina HiSeq 2500 sequenced the libraries paired-end 2 x 150 bp. To increase sequence diversity, roughly 24-32% phiX was spiked into each library pool. Regarding the original processing steps: The UMI-based MiGEC pipeline processed quality-filtered reads and removed over 75% of raw TCR sequences during error correction. VDJ genes were aligned to IMGT germline references, and each clonotype was defined by a unique CDR3 amino acid sequence together with V-J genes. Clonal expansion, Shannon diversity and CDR3 relatedness were evaluated with VDJtools (CalcPairwiseDistances, ClusterSamples), while phylogenetic trees were built in CLCbio workbench. Clones with at least 8 unique UMIs were defined as expanded, with this threshold being based on coefficient-of-variation modelling across technical triplicates. TCRdb redid the processing of the public reads, applying fastp at Q25 and MiXCR, and retained in-frame beta chains. Entries that share a CDR3 protein sequence are merged under the most common genes and DNA. TCRdb assigned the V and J calls; the authors' analysis was not used. The sample table holds about 50,000 distinct CDR3 sequences, of which approximately 3% were seen once. The ten most abundant clones make up roughly 16% of the sample.

From V the trimming removes 6 bases and from J it removes 4 bases, while the gene matches leave 15 bases of the junction unaccounted for. Taken from the germline V gene, the CDR1 and CDR2 loops are MDHEN and SYDVKM. Reading from cysteine to phenylalanine, the CDR3 counts 17 amino acids. Just CDR3 DNA is preserved here, 51 bases in frame from base 1. Unsorted PBMC libraries were generated from 2 million PBMCs stored in RNAlater at -80 °C until RNA extraction. Multiple sclerosis patients were enrolled in a US clinical protocol under which disease progression was evaluated by magnetic resonance imaging. Peripheral blood was subjected to Ficoll-Hypaque density gradient centrifugation to isolate PBMCs, which were then cryopreserved in liquid nitrogen. This clonotype was seen repeatedly, ten times or more. No antigen is known for it. Per-nucleotide qualities are absent, and no much larger clonotype sits a single base away.

The V and J genes are TRBV28 and TRBJ2-3; TRBD2 aligns with 8 central bases. The sequence was collected from a woman in her forties or fifties with multiple sclerosis. Material: PBMCs. This receptor carries the CDR3 CASSPGTRMGLADTQYF. The nucleotide sequence reads as follows: TGTGCCAGCAGCCCCGGGACTAGAATGGGACTGGCAGATACGCAGTATTTT.